This entry is about one TCR beta chain. The target antigen is unknown. A second PCR of 7 to 11 cycles used a sample-barcoded 5' primer and a J-beta primer mix. TCRdb used MiXCR to reprocess the 5' RACE reads, holding one entry per CDR3 protein. The table shows more than 600,000 distinct CDR3 sequences, with 20% to 25% occurring only once. Trimming left V 2 bases short and J 9 bases short, with 8 bases between. Germline values: CDR1 KGHSH, CDR2 LQKENI. The CDR3 totals 12 residues. This specimen comes from a study of blood T cells in healthy people across ages. Study-level points and caveats: A roughly linear age-dependent decrease characterized TCR beta diversity per million T cells. Diversity was higher, and naive CD4+ cells more numerous, in long-lived donors than in aged donors.

This sample also belongs to another study, concerning T cells of mothers and their children. That work adds: Thymic selection molds TCR recombination output in much the same way for related pairs as for unrelated pairs.

This sequence originates from a boy between 10 and 17 years old in good health. The J gene is TRBJ2-1, the V gene TRBV18; D may be TRBD1 (5 bases). What was sequenced was blood. The CDR3, as DNA: TGTGCCAGCTCACCAATAAGGGGTGAGCAGTTCTTC. It is translated as CASSPIRGEQFF. The variable domain in full, completed from reference TRBV18 and TRBJ2-1, reads NAGVMQNPRHLVRRRGQEARLRCSPMKGHSHVYWYRQLPEEGLKFMVYLQKENIIDESGMPKERFSAEFPKEGPSILRIQQVVRGDSAAYFCASSPIRGEQFFGPGTRLTVL.